The T cell receptor beta chain under discussion was sequenced for a study of memory CD8 T cells in hepatitis C reinfection. Study details: Samples before reinfection came 55 to 20 weeks prior to detection.

The time point: pre-reinfection, 55 to 20 weeks before reinfection detection. Sorted cells were sequenced directly ex vivo without any in vitro expansion. With regard to this clone: Its cognate antigen is unknown.

CDR1 SGHRS and CDR2 YFSETQ come from the germline V gene. V shed 2 bases and J 0 bases; nucleotides not matched to a gene: 0. This CDR3 has 15 amino acids. Broader study findings: About 5 donors were too few for definitive public clonotype conclusions.

Assay used: immunoSEQ multiplex PCR; TCRdb lists only in-frame clones, some missing. The table lists just over 50,000 clones, roughly 91% of them singletons. The sequencing sample was made of naive CD8+ T cells sorted from blood. The chain uses TRBV5-1 and TRBJ2-1; TRBD2 matches 9 bases. The TCR comes from a man aged 18 to 35 with hepatitis C virus infection. This CDR3 is CASSFSGGSYNEQFF. The CDR3 DNA reads TGCGCCAGCAGCTTTAGCGGGGGCTCCTACAATGAGCAGTTCTTC.